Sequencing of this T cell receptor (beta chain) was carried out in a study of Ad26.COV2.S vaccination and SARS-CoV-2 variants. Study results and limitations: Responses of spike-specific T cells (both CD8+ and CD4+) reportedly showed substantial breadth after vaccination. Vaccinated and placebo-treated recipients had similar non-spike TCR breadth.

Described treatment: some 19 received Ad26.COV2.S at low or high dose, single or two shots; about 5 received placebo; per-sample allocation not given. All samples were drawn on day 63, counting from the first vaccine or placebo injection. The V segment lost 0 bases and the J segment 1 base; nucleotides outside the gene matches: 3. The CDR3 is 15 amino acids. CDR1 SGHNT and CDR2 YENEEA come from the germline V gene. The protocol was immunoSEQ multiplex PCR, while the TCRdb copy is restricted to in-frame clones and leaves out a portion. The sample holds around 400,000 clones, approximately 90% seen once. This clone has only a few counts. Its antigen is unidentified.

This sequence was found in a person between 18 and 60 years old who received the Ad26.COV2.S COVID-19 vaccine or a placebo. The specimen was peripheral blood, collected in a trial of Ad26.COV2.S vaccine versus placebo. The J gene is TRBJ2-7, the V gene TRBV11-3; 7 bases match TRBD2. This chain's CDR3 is CASSLETSLSYEQYF. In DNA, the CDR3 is TGTGCCAGCAGCTTAGAGACTAGCCTTTCCTACGAGCAGTACTTC.